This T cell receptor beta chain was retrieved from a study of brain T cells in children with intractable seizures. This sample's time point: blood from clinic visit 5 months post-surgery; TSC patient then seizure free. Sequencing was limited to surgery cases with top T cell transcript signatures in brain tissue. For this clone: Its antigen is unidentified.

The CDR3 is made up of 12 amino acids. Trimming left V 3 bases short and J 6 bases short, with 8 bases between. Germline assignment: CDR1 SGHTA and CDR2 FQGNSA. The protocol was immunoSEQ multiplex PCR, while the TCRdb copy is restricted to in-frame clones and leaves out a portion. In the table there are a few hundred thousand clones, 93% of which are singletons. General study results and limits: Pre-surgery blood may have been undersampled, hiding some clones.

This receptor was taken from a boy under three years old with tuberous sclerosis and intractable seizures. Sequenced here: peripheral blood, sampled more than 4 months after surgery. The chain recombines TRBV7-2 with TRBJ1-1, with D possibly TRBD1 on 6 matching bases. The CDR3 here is CASSFAGAEAFF. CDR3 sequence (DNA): TGTGCCAGCAGCTTCGCAGGGGCTGAAGCTTTCTTT.